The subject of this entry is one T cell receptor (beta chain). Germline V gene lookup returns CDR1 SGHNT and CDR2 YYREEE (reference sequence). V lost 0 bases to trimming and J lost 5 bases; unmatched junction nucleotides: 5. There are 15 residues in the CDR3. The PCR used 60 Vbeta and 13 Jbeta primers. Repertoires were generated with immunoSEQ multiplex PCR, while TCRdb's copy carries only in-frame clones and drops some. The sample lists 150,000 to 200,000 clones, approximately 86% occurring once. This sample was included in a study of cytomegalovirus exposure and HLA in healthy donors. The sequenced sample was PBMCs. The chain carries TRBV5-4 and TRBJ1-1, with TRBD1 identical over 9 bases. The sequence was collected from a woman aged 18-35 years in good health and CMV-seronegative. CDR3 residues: CASSLGGQGGTEAFF. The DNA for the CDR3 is TGTGCCAGCAGCTTGGGGGGACAGGGAGGGACTGAAGCTTTCTTT.